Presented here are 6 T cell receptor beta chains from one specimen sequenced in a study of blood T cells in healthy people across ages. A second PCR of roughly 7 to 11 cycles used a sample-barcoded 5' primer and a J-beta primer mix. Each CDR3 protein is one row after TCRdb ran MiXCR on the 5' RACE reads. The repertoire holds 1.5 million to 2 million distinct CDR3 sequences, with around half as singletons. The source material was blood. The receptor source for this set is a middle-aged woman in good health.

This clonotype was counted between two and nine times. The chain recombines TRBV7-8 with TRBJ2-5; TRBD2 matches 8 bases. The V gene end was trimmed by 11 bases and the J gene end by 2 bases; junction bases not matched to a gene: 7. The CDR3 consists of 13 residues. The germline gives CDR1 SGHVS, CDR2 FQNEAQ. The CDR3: CAGRAGGQETQYF. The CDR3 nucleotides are TGTGCCGGGAGGGCGGGGGGACAAGAGACCCAGTACTTC.

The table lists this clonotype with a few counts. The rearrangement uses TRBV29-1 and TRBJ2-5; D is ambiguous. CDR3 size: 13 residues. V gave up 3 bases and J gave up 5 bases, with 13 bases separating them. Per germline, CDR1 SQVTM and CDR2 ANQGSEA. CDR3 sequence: CSVEVEARETQYF. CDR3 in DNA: TGCAGCGTTGAGGTTGAGGCTCGGGAGACCCAGTACTTC.

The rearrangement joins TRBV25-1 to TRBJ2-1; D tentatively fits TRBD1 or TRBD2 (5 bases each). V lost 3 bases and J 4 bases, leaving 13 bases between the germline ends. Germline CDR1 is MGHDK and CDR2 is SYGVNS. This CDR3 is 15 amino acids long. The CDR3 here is CASSDPRGSYNEQFF. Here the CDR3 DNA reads TGTGCCAGCAGTGACCCCCGGGGCAGTTACAATGAGCAGTTCTTC.

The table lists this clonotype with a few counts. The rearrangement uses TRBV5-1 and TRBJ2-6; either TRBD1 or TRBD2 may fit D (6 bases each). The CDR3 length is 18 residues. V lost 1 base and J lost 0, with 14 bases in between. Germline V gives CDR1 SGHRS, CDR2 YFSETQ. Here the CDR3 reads CASSLLGGSNSGANVLTF. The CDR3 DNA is TGCGCCAGCAGCTTGTTAGGGGGGTCAAACTCTGGGGCCAACGTCCTGACTTTC.

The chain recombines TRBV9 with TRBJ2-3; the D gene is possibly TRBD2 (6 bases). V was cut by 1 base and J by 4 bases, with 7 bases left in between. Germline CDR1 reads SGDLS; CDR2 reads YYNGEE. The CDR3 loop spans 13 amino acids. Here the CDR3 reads CASSVPSADTQYF. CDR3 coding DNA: TGTGCCAGCAGCGTACCTAGCGCAGATACGCAGTATTTT.

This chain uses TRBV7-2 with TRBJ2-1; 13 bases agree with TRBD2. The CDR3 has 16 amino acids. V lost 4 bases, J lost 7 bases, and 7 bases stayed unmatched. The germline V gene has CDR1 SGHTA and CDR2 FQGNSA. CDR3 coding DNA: TGTGCCAGCAGCTACGGGGCACTAGCGGGGGGGAATGAGCAGTTCTTC. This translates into CASSYGALAGGNEQFF. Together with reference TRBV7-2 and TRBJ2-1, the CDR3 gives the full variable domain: GAGVSQSPSNKVTEKGKDVELRCDPISGHTALYWYRQSLGQGLEFLIYFQGNSAPDKSGLPSDRFSAERTGGSVSTLTIQRTQQEDSAVYLCASSYGALAGGNEQFFGPGTRLTVL.